These 22 T cell receptor beta chains were all obtained from the same sample, sequenced in a study of cytomegalovirus exposure and HLA in healthy donors. In the PCR, 60 Vbeta and 13 Jbeta primers were used. The table came from immunoSEQ multiplex PCR; TCRdb's copy has only in-frame clones and leaves some out. The sample carries about 230,000 clones, under 90% recorded once. The sequenced sample was PBMCs. The origin of the receptors is a human donor in good health.

The CDR3 loop reads CASSLWTGARANEQYF. DNA of the CDR3: TGTGCCAGCAGCTTATGGACAGGGGCGCGGGCCAACGAGCAGTACTTC. This sequence joins TRBV7-2 and TRBJ2-7, with 9 bases identical to TRBD1. The V and J ends lost 2 bases and 5 bases, in that order; junction bases with no gene match: 10. CDR3 size: 16 residues. Germline CDR1 reads SGHTA; CDR2 reads FQGNSA.

The CDR3 DNA follows: TGTGCCAGCAGCTTAGGGGCAGGGGAAAACTATGGCTACACCTTC. It is translated as CASSLGAGENYGYTF. V is TRBV11-2 and J is TRBJ1-2; TRBD1 is a possible D gene (6 bases). Trimming shortened V by 1 base and J by 2 bases, and 11 bases separated the two germline ends. This CDR3 is 15 amino acids long. Looked up from germline, CDR1 is SGHAT and CDR2 is FQNNGV.

The chain couples TRBV19 to TRBJ1-5, with D unresolved. Germline CDR1 reads LNHDA; CDR2 reads SQIVND (reference sequence). Trimming shortened V by 3 bases and J by 0 bases, and 9 bases separated the two germline ends. This CDR3 region has 15 residues. The CDR3 DNA reads TGTGCCAGTAGTATGACGGGGAATAGCAATCAGCCCCAGCATTTT. It codes for CASSMTGNSNQPQHF.

This clone turned up a few times. The rearrangement joins TRBV6-1 to TRBJ2-7; possible D gene TRBD1, 5 bases. In germline, CDR1 is MNHNS, CDR2 SASEGT. V was shortened by 11 bases and J by 0 bases, with 17 bases between the two germline ends. The CDR3 runs 14 residues. For the CDR3, the DNA is TGTGCCGCACAGACAGACGTAAGCTCCTACGAGCAGTACTTC. Amino acid sequence: CAAQTDVSSYEQYF.

The chain combines TRBV10-3 with TRBJ1-2; 7 positions agree with TRBD1. The CDR3 length is 12 residues. Germline V CDR1 and CDR2: ENHRY, SYGVKD. V dropped 6 bases and J dropped 8; count of bases not matched to a gene: 6. The DNA for the CDR3 is TGTGCCATCAGCACGGGACAGCTGGGCTACACCTTC. It specifies CAISTGQLGYTF.

The gene calls are TRBV6-6 and TRBJ1-1, with D tentatively TRBD1 (5 bases). Germline V lookup: CDR1 MNHNY, CDR2 SVGAGI (reference sequence). The V gene lost 2 bases and the J gene lost 3 bases, with 10 bases spanning the gap. The CDR3 is 14 amino acids. This CDR3 reads CASSYGGFDTEAFF. DNA for the CDR3: TGTGCCAGCAGTTACGGGGGGTTCGACACTGAAGCTTTCTTT.

This chain joins TRBV9 and TRBJ2-3; TRBD2 might be the D (5 bases). V was trimmed by 3 bases and J by 2 bases, leaving 10 bases between them. Germline V gene sequence: CDR1 SGDLS, CDR2 YYNGEE. The CDR3 contains 14 residues. The CDR3 sequence: CASSASGLTDTQYF. The CDR3 coding sequence is TGTGCCAGCAGCGCCAGCGGACTCACAGATACGCAGTATTTT.

The genes are TRBV5-1 and TRBJ2-1, with 11 bases aligning to TRBD2. Germline values: CDR1 SGHRS, CDR2 YFSETQ. V was pared by 4 bases and J by 1 base, with 4 bases of the junction left unmatched. This CDR3 is 16 amino acids long. CDR3 sequence reads: CASSTRTSGSYNEQFF. The CDR3 DNA reads TGCGCCAGCAGCACCCGGACTAGCGGGTCCTACAATGAGCAGTTCTTC.

The gene calls are TRBV10-3 and TRBJ2-1; the match to TRBD2 covers 7 bases. Looked up from germline, CDR1 is ENHRY and CDR2 is SYGVKD. V lost 10 bases, J lost 0 bases, and 9 bases stayed unmatched. The CDR3 length is 15 residues. The CDR3 sequence: CASRLAPSSYNEQFF. The DNA of the CDR3 is TGTGCCAGTAGACTAGCCCCGAGCTCCTACAATGAGCAGTTCTTC.

V gene TRBV7-2 combines with J gene TRBJ1-5, with D maybe TRBD1 (6 bases). The V and J ends lost 5 bases and 5 bases respectively, with 16 bases between them. Germline CDR1 is SGHTA and CDR2 is FQGNSA. The CDR3 length is 15 residues. DNA for the CDR3: TGTGCCAGCAGCGTGACGGGGGGCGCGGATCAGCCCCAGCATTTT. Its translation: CASSVTGGADQPQHF.

The V gene is TRBV13, the J gene TRBJ2-1, with TRBD2 matching 10 bases. The CDR3 sequence is 14 residues long. V shed 5 bases and J 10 bases; nucleotides not matched to a gene: 8. Germline-derived CDR1 and CDR2 are PRHDT and FYEKMQ (reference sequence). This CDR3 reads CASSITAGLAEQFF. Here the CDR3 DNA reads TGTGCCAGCAGCATAACTGCGGGACTAGCGGAGCAGTTCTTC.

V is TRBV29-1 and J is TRBJ2-2; 9 nucleotides align to TRBD2. After removal of 7 bases from V and 8 bases from J, the junction contained 11 bases not matched to a gene. CDR3 length: 14 residues. Germline assignment: CDR1 SQVTM and CDR2 ANQGSEA. The CDR3 reads CSAGGTSQRGELFF. CDR3 nucleotide sequence: TGCAGCGCCGGTGGGACTAGCCAGAGAGGGGAGCTGTTTTTT.

The genes are TRBV6-5 and TRBJ2-7, with a tentative D call TRBD2 (6 bases). The V end lost 6 bases, the J end lost 0 bases, and 9 bases lay between the germline ends. This CDR3 is 13 amino acids long. Germline V CDR1 and CDR2: MNHEY, SVGAGI. CDR3 DNA: TGTGCCAGCAGCCGACTAGACTCCTACGAGCAGTACTTC. Translation gives CASSRLDSYEQYF.

V gene TRBV5-6 combines with J gene TRBJ2-3; 9 bases map to TRBD2. This CDR3 comprises 19 residues. Germline loops: CDR1 SGHDT, CDR2 YYEEEE. The junction had 18 bases not matched to a gene; V was cut back by 5 bases and J by 2 bases. The CDR3: CASSRMAGGPFPTTDTQYF. The CDR3 nucleotides are TGTGCCAGCAGTCGTATGGCGGGAGGGCCGTTCCCTACCACAGATACGCAGTATTTT.

This sequence joins TRBV9 and TRBJ2-1, with 14 bases identical to TRBD2. Trimming at V came to 5 bases and at J to 8 bases, leaving 24 bases not matched to a gene. CDR1 is SGDLS, CDR2 YYNGEE, per germline. The CDR3 length is 21 residues. The CDR3 nucleotides read TGTGCCAGCAGTGTCCATTCCGGGACTAGCGGGAGCTCCCACATAAAGGATGAGCAGTTCTTC. It translates to CASSVHSGTSGSSHIKDEQFF.

The chain is built from TRBV9 and TRBJ2-3; 13 bases match TRBD2. Germline V lookup: CDR1 SGDLS, CDR2 YYNGEE. V trimming: 4 bases; J trimming: 1 base; junction bases outside the gene matches: 6. CDR3 length equals 17 residues. The CDR3 spells CASSRTSGRYRTDTQYF. The CDR3 DNA follows: TGTGCCAGCAGCAGGACTAGCGGGAGATACCGCACAGATACGCAGTATTTT.

This rearrangement joins TRBV7-8 to TRBJ2-7; tentative D call: TRBD2 (5 bases). V dropped 5 bases and J dropped 2 bases, with 16 bases sitting between them. CDR1 and CDR2 (germline): SGHVS, FQNEAQ. The CDR3 is made up of 15 amino acids. In DNA, the CDR3 is TGTGCCAGCAGCCCCCTCTCGGGGAATCCCTACGAGCAGTACTTC. Translation gives CASSPLSGNPYEQYF.

This clone was picked up one time. The chain is built from TRBV27 and TRBJ2-5, with 9 positions matching TRBD2. Trimming removed 0 bases from V and 5 bases from J; junction bases left unmatched: 4. CDR3 length: 15 amino acids. CDR1 is MNHEY, CDR2 SMNVEV, per germline (reference sequence). CDR3 in amino acids: CASSLSSSGKETQYF. In nucleotides, the CDR3 is TGTGCCAGCAGTTTATCCTCTAGCGGGAAGGAGACCCAGTACTTC.

The V call is TRBV6-1, the J call TRBJ1-2; TRBD1 is a possible D gene (5 bases). Germline V gives CDR1 MNHNS, CDR2 SASEGT. The CDR3 runs 14 residues. The V end was cut by 5 bases, the J end by 2 bases, with 12 bases between. As DNA, the CDR3 is TGTGCCAGCAGTTTGGTGGGGGGGAACTATGGCTACACCTTC. Translation gives CASSLVGGNYGYTF.

The chain links TRBV28 to TRBJ1-6, with D unresolved. CDR1 and CDR2 (germline): MDHEN, SYDVKM. The CDR3 is made up of 13 amino acids. V gave up 4 bases and J gave up 8 bases, with 9 bases separating them. In nucleotides, the CDR3 is TGTGCCAGCAGTTCTCTCGACTATTCACCCCTCCACTTT. Translation gives CASSSLDYSPLHF.

The chain employs TRBV7-9 and TRBJ2-3; 13 bases line up with TRBD2. Per germline, CDR1 SEHNR and CDR2 FQNEAQ (reference sequence). Germline trimming cut 5 bases from V and 1 base from J; bases unmatched to any gene: 12. CDR3 length: 19 amino acids. CDR3 region: CASSPGTSGISFGTDTQYF. The DNA for the CDR3 is TGTGCCAGCAGCCCGGGGACTAGCGGGATTAGTTTCGGCACAGATACGCAGTATTTT.

This rearrangement joins TRBV6-6 to TRBJ1-2; 7 bases are a match to TRBD1. CDR1 and CDR2 from the germline V gene are MNHNY and SVGAGI (reference sequence). This CDR3 spans 13 amino acids. V lost 10 bases, J lost 2 bases, and 7 bases stayed unmatched. CDR3 nucleotides: TGTGCCACCTGGCAGACAGGGAACTATGGCTACACCTTC. Amino acid sequence: CATWQTGNYGYTF.